Sequencing of this T cell receptor beta chain was carried out in a study of blood T cell repertoires in COVID-19. Measured with immunoSEQ multiplex PCR; TCRdb has only the in-frame clones, and not every one. The profile covers 300,000 to 450,000 clones, with approximately 86% appearing a single time and under 3% taken by the ten largest. V gave up 6 bases and J gave up 1 base, with 18 bases separating them. Germline CDR1 reads KGHSH; CDR2 reads LQKENI. The CDR3 consists of 16 residues. V is TRBV18 and J is TRBJ1-1, with D perhaps TRBD1 (5 bases). Sequenced: peripheral blood. The TCR comes from a human donor in a cohort sampled during active COVID-19. The CDR3 loop is CASSWGLGWTNTEAFF. The CDR3 DNA follows: TGTGCCAGCTCTTGGGGCCTGGGTTGGACGAACACTGAAGCTTTCTTT.